This T cell receptor (beta chain) was captured in a study of shared clonotypes between healthy human individuals. With respect to this clone: Its cognate antigen is unknown.

Study-wide results and limits: Memory subsets generally showed smaller estimated richness than naive subsets did. How much donors shared clonotypes was expected to be affected by sequencing depth.

This table comes from immunoSEQ multiplex PCR, and its TCRdb copy is limited to in-frame clones, with some not included. The table lists about 680,000 clones, 74% of them singletons. The sequence derives from a woman between 25 and 40 years old in good health. What was sequenced was memory CD4+ T cells sorted from blood. The subset was: CD45RA-negative fraction.

CDR3 in DNA: TGTGCCAGCAGTTACTTCTCCTACGAGCAGTACTTC. Amino acids: CASSYFSYEQYF. The V call is TRBV6-5, the J call TRBJ2-7; no clear D. Trimming took off 1 base at V and 0 bases at J, with 1 base between the two ends. The CDR3 covers 12 residues. Germline CDR1 and CDR2: MNHEY and SVGAGI.